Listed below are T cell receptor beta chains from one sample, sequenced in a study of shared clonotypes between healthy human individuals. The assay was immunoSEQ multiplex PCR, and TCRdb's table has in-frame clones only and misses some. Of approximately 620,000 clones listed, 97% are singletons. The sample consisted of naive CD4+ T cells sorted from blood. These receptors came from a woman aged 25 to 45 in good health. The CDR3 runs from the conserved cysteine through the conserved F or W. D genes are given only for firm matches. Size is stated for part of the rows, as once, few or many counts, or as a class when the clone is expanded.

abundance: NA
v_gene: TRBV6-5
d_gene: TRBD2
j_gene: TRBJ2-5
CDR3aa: CAVRREGPETQYF
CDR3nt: TGTGCCGTCCGAAGGGAGGGTCCAGAGACCCAGTACTTC

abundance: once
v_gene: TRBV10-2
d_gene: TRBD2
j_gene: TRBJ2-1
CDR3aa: CASSERLAGGSHGEQFF
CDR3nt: TGCGCCAGCAGTGAAAGACTAGCGGGAGGGAGCCACGGTGAGCAGTTCTTC

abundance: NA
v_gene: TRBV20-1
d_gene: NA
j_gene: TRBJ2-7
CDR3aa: CSGMGGSVQYF
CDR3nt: TGCAGTGGTATGGGGGGCAGCGTGCAGTACTTC

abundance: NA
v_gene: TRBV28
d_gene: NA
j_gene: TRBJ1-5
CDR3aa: CASLTASPINMPQHF
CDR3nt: TGTGCCAGCCTCACTGCCAGTCCGATCAATATGCCCCAGCATTTT

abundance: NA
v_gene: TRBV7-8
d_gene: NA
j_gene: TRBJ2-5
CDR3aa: CASSPPRRATQYF
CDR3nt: TGTGCCAGCAGCCCCCCCAGGCGGGCGACCCAGTACTTC

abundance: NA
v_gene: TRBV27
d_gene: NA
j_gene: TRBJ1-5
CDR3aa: CASSLSGLSNQPQHF
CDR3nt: TGTGCCAGCAGTTTATCAGGGTTGAGCAATCAGCCCCAGCATTTT

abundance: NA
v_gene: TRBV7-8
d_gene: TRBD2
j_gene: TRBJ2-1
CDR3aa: CASSLAGLAGANEQFF
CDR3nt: TGTGCCAGCAGCTTAGCAGGACTAGCGGGAGCAAATGAGCAGTTCTTC

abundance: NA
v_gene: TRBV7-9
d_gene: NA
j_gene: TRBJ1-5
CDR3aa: CASSPSFSNQPQHF
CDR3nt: TGTGCCAGCAGCCCCAGTTTTAGCAATCAGCCCCAGCATTTT

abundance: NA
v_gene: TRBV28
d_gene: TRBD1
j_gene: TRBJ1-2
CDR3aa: CASRGDRSGKGYTF
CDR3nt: TGTGCCAGCAGGGGGGACAGGTCAGGAAAAGGCTACACCTTC

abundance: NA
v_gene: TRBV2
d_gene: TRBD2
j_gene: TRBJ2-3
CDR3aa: CASSPLAGGMGDTQYF
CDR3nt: TGTGCCAGCAGTCCACTAGCGGGAGGGATGGGAGATACGCAGTATTTT

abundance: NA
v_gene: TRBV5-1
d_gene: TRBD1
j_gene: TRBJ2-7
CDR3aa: CASRQHTGTGRNEQYF
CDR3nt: TGCGCCAGCAGGCAGCACACCGGGACAGGGAGAAACGAGCAGTACTTC

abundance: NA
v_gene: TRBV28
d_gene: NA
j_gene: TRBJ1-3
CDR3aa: CASRRGSGNTIYF
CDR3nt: TGTGCCAGCAGGAGGGGGTCTGGAAACACCATATATTTT

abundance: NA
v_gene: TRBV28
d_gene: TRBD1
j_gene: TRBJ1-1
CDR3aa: CATRGGHGASTEAFF
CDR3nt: TGTGCCACCAGGGGGGGCCACGGGGCTAGCACTGAAGCTTTCTTT

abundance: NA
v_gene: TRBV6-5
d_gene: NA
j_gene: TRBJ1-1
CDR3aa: CASSYLNTEAFF
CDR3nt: TGTGCCAGCAGTTACCTGAACACTGAAGCTTTCTTT

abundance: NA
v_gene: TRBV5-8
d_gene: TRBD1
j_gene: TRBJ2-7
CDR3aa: CASSGGTGDLYEQYF
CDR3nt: TGTGCCAGCAGCGGGGGGACAGGGGACCTCTACGAGCAGTACTTC

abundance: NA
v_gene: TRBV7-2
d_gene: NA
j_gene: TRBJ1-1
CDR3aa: CASSLAGTSNTEAFF
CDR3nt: TGTGCCAGCAGCTTAGCCGGGACATCTAACACTGAAGCTTTCTTT

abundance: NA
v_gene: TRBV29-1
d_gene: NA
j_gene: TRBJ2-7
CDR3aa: CSVGGGGGKNSYEQYF
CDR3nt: TGCAGCGTTGGAGGGGGAGGCGGGAAGAACTCCTACGAGCAGTACTTC

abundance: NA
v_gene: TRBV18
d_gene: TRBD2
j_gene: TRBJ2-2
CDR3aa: CASSPPALAVNTGELFF
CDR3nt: TGTGCCAGCTCACCACCGGCGCTAGCGGTAAACACCGGGGAGCTGTTTTTT

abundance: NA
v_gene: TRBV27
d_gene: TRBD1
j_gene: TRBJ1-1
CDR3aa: CASSSGQGKAEAFF
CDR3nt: TGTGCCAGCAGTTCGGGACAGGGGAAGGCTGAAGCTTTCTTT

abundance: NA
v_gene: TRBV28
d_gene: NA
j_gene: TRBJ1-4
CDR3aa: CASSFYSGVQSEKLFF
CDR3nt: TGTGCCAGCAGTTTCTACTCTGGGGTCCAGTCTGAAAAACTGTTTTTT

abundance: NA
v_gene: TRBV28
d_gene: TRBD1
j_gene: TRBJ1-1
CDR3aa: CASGVGGGADTEAFF
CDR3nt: TGTGCCAGCGGGGTGGGAGGGGGCGCTGACACTGAAGCTTTCTTT

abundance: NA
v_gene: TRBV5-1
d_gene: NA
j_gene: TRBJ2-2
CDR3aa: CASSLDGNTGELFF
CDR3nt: TGCGCCAGCAGCTTAGACGGGAACACCGGGGAGCTGTTTTTT

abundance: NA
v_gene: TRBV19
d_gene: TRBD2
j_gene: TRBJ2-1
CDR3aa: CASSIESVLAGVHNEQFF
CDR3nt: TGTGCCAGTAGTATAGAATCGGTACTAGCGGGAGTTCACAATGAGCAGTTCTTC

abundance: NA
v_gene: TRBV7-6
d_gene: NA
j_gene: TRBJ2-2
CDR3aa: CASRSGRTGELFF
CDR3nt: TGTGCCAGCAGATCGGGCCGCACCGGGGAGCTGTTTTTT

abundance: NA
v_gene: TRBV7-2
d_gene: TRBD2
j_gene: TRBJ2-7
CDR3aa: CASSLQTSGRARYEQYF
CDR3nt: TGTGCCAGCAGCCTACAGACTAGCGGGAGGGCCCGTTACGAGCAGTACTTC

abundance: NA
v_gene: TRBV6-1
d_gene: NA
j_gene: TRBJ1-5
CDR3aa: CASSEGFVRRPQHF
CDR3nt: TGTGCCAGCAGTGAAGGCTTCGTCAGGAGGCCCCAGCATTTT

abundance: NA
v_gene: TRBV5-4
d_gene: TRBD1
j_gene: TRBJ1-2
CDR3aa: CASSEGQGQAYGYTF
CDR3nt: TGTGCCAGCAGCGAGGGACAGGGTCAAGCTTATGGCTACACCTTC

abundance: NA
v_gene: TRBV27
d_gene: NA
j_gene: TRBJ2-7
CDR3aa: CASKSGLWQYF
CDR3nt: TGTGCCAGCAAGAGTGGACTATGGCAGTACTTC

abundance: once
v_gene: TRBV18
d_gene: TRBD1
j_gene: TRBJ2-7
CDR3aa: CASSGAGQGIDEQYF
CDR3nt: TGTGCCAGCTCAGGGGCGGGACAGGGTATCGACGAGCAGTACTTC

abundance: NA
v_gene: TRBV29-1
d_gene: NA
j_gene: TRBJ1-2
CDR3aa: CSVVIGHGYTF
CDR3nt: TGCAGCGTCGTGATAGGGCATGGCTACACCTTC

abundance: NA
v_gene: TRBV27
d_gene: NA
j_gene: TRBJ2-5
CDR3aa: CASRSGTRSLEQYF
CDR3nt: TGTGCCAGCAGGTCCGGGACAAGGAGCCTGGAGCAGTACTTC

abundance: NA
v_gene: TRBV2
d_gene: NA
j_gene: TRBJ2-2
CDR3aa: CASSEYTGELFF
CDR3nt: TGTGCCAGCAGTGAGTACACCGGGGAGCTGTTTTTT

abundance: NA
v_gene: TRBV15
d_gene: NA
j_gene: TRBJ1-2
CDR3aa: CATSRASGDNYGYTF
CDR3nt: TGTGCCACCAGCAGAGCGTCTGGGGATAACTATGGCTACACCTTC

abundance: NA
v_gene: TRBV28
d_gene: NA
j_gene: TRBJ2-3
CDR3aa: CASSPGQNSRRIWGEYF
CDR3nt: TGTGCCAGTAGCCCAGGGCAAAATAGCCGCAGGATCTGGGGGGAGTATTTT

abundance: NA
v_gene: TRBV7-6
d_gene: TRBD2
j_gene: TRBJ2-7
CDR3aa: CASSVGVPSGRISYEQYF
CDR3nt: TGTGCCAGCAGCGTCGGAGTTCCTAGCGGGAGAATATCCTACGAGCAGTACTTC

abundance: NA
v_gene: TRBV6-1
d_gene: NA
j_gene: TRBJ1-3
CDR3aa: CASIRDPGNTIYF
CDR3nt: TGTGCCAGCATACGGGACCCTGGAAACACCATATATTTT

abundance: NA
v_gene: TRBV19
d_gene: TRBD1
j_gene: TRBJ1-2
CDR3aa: CASSILNRGDYGYTF
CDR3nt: TGTGCCAGTAGTATATTGAACAGGGGCGACTATGGCTACACCTTC

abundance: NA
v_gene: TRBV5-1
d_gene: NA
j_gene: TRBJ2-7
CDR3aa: CASSPTYDYEQYF
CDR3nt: TGCGCCAGCAGCCCCACTTATGACTACGAGCAGTACTTC

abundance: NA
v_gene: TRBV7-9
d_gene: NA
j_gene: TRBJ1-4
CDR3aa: CASSAGSSELGYEKLFF
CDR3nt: TGTGCCAGCAGCGCCGGGTCCTCCGAGTTAGGGTATGAAAAACTGTTTTTT

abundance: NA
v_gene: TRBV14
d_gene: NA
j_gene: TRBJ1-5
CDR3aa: CASSQGGSNQPQHF
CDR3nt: TGTGCCAGCAGCCAAGGCGGTAGTAATCAGCCCCAGCATTTT

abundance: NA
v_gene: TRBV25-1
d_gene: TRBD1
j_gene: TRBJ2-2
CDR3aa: CASSGPGQSVTGELFF
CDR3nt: TGTGCCAGCAGTGGACCGGGACAGTCGGTCACCGGGGAGCTGTTTTTT

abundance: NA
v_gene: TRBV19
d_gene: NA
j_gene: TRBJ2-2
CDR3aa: CASSIREGGELFF
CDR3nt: TGTGCCAGTAGTATCAGAGAAGGGGGGGAGCTGTTTTTT

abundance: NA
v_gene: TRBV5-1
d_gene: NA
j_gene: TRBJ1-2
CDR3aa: CASSLEGYGYTF
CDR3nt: TGCGCCAGCAGCTTGGAGGGGTATGGCTACACCTTC

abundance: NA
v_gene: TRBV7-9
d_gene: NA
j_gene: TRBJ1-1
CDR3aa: CASSHEGGHTEAFF
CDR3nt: TGTGCCAGCAGCCATGAGGGGGGGCACACTGAAGCTTTCTTT

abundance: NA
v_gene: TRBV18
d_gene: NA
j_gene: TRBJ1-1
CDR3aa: CASSPTGRMNTEAFF
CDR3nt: TGTGCCAGCTCACCCACGGGGCGGATGAACACTGAAGCTTTCTTT